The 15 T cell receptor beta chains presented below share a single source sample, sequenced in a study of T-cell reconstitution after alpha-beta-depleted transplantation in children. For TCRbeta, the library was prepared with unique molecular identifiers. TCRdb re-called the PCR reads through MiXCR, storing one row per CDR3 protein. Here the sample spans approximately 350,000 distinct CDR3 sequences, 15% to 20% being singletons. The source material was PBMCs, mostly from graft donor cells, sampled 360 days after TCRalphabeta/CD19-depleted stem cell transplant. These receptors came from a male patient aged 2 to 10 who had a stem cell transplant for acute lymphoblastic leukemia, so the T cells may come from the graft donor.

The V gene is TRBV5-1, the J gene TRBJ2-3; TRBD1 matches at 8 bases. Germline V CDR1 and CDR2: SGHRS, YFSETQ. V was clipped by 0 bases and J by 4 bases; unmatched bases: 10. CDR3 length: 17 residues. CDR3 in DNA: TGCGCCAGCAGCTTGGCCAGGGGGACAGGCGAGTCAGATACGCAGTATTTT. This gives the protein CASSLARGTGESDTQYF.

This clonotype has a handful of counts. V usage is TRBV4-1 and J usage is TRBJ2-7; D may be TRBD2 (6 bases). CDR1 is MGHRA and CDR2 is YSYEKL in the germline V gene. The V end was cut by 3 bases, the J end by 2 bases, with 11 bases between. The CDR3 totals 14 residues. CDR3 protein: CASSQPTSTYEQYF. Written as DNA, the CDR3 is TGCGCCAGCAGCCAGCCGACTAGTACCTACGAGCAGTACTTC.

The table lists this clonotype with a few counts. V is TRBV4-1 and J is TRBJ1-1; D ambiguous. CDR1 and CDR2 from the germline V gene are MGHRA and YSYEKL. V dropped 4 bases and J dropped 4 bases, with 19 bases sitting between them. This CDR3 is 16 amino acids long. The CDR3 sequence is CASSPLRVREGTEAFF. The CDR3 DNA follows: TGCGCCAGCAGCCCCCTACGGGTGCGGGAGGGCACTGAAGCTTTCTTT.

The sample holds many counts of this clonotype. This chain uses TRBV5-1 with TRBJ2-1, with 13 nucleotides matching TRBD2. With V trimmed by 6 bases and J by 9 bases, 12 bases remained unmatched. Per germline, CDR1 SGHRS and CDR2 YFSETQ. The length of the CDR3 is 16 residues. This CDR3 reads CASNFRTSGSVGEQFF. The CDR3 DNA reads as TGCGCCAGCAACTTTAGGACTAGCGGGAGTGTGGGTGAGCAGTTCTTC.

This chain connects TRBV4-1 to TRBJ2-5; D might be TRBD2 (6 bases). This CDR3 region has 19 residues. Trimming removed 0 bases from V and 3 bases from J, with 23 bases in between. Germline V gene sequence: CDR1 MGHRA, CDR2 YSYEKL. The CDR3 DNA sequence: TGCGCCAGCAGCCAAGATCGTATGACCGGAGGGACTGCAAAAGAGACCCAGTACTTC. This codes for CASSQDRMTGGTAKETQYF.

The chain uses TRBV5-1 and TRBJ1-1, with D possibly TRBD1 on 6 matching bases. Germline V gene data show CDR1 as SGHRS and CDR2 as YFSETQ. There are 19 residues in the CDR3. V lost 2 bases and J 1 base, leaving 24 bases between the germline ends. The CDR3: CASSLSRGRGGVGNTEAFF. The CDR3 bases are TGCGCCAGCAGCTTATCCAGGGGTCGTGGCGGTGTGGGGAACACTGAAGCTTTCTTT. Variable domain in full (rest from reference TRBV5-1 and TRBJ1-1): KAGVTQTPRYLIKTRGQQVTLSCSPISGHRSVSWYQQTPGQGLQFLFEYFSETQRNKGNFPGRFSGRQFSNSRSEMNVSTLELGDSALYLCASSLSRGRGGVGNTEAFFGQGTRLTVV.

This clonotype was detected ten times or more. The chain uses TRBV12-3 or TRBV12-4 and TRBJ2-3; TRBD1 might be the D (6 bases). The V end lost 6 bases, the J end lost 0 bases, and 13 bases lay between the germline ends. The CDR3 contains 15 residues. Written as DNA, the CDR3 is TGTGCCAGCAGGGCAACAGGGCCTAGCACAGATACGCAGTATTTT. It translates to CASRATGPSTDTQYF.

The CDR3 spells CSVEDDMATSGRGSYEQYF. CDR3 nucleotide sequence: TGCAGCGTTGAAGATGACATGGCGACTAGCGGGAGGGGCTCCTACGAGCAGTACTTC. The chain has TRBV29-1 and TRBJ2-7; 14 bases match TRBD2. Trimming cost V 0 bases and J 0 bases; bases outside gene matches: 10. This CDR3 region has 19 residues. CDR1 SQVTM and CDR2 ANQGSEA come from the germline V gene.

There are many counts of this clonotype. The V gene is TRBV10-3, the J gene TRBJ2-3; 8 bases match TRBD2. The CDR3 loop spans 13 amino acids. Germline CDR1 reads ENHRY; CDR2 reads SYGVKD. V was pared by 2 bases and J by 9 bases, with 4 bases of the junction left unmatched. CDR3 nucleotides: TGTGCCATCAGTGAGACTAGCGGCGACACGCAGTATTTT. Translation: CAISETSGDTQYF.

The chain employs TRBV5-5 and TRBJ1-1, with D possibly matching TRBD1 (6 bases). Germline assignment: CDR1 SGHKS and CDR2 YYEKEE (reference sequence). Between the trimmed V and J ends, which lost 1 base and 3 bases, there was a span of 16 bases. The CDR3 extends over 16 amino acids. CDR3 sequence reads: CASSLSLTDRYTEAFF. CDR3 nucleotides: TGTGCCAGCAGCTTGAGTCTTACGGACAGATACACTGAAGCTTTCTTT.

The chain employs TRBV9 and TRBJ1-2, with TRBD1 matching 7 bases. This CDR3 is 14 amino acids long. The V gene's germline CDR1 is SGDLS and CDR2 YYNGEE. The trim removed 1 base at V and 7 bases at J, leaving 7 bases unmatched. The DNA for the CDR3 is TGTGCCAGCAGCGTAATATCTACAGGGGTTGGCTACACCTTC. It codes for CASSVISTGVGYTF.

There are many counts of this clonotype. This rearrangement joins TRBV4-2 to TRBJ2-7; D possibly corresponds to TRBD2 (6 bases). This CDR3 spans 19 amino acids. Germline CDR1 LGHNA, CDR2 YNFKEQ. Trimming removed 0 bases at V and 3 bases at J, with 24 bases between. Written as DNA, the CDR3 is TGTGCCAGCAGCCAAGACCCGGGACTTTCCAACATAATAGGCTACGAGCAGTACTTC. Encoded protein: CASSQDPGLSNIIGYEQYF.

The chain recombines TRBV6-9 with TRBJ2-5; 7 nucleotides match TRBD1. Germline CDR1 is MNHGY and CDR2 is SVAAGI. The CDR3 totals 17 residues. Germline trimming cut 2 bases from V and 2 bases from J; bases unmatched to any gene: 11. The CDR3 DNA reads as TGTGCCAGCAGTTATGGCGGCGCTTCGGGACAGCAAGAGACCCAGTACTTC. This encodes CASSYGGASGQQETQYF.

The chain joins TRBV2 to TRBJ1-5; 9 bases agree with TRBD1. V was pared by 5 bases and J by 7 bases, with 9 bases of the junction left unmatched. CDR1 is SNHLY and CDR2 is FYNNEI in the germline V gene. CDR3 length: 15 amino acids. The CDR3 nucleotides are TGTGCCAGCAGTAGGGACAGGGAGCTCGTGCAGCCCCAGCATTTT. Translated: CASSRDRELVQPQHF.

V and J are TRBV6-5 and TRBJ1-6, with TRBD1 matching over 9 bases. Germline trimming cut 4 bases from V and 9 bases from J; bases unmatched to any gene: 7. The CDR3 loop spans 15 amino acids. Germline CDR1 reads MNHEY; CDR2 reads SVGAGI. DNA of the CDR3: TGTGCCAGCAGTTTCCTTCGGGACAGGGCTTCACCCCTCCACTTT. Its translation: CASSFLRDRASPLHF.